This record concerns one T cell receptor beta chain sequence. The data are from a study of shared clonotypes between healthy human individuals. Generated by immunoSEQ multiplex PCR, the TCRdb table keeps only in-frame clones and is missing some. The sample yields hundreds of thousands of clones, roughly 96% seen once. Positively selected for CCR7, the CD45RO-negative cells used as naive CD8 cells excluded terminally differentiated effector memory CD45RA+ cells. The CDR3 runs 11 residues. CDR1 is SGHVS, CDR2 FQNEAQ, per germline. V lost 8 bases to trimming and J lost 14 bases, with 17 bases between them.

The clonotype was recovered from a young woman in good health. J is TRBJ2-3 and V is TRBV7-8; no clear D gene. Input material: naive CD8+ T cells sorted from blood. The CDR3 protein is CASAKAASPYF. CDR3 sequence (DNA): TGTGCCAGCGCTAAGGCCGCAAGTCCGTATTTT.